These T cell receptor beta chains were read from a single sample in a study of early T cells in non-severe SARS-CoV-2 infection. TCRdb redid the calling of the 5' RACE reads with MiXCR, one entry per CDR3 protein. The data show about 83,000 distinct CDR3 sequences, about 9.4% seen once. The source was whole blood, collected at baseline. These receptors all come from an adult who was a healthcare worker with PCR-confirmed SARS-CoV-2 infection or an uninfected control (not recorded which). CDR3s include the opening cysteine and the closing phenylalanine or tryptophan. The D gene is left open where the match is weak. Clone sizes are given selectively: once, few, many, or a class where the clone is expanded.

few 13 TRBD1 TRBJ1-1 TRBV6-4 CASSWDSNTEAFF TGTGCCAGCAGTTGGGACAGCAACACTGAAGCTTTCTTT
few 13 . TRBJ2-7 TRBV3-1 CASSQVGYYEQYF TGTGCCAGCAGCCAAGTAGGTTACTACGAGCAGTACTTC
. 18 TRBD2 TRBJ2-5 TRBV4-1 CASSQSVVPTSGQETQYF TGCGCCAGCAGCCAATCCGTCGTCCCGACTAGCGGACAAGAGACCCAGTACTTC
. 15 . TRBJ2-7 TRBV4-1 CASSPSGTGGNEQYF TGCGCCAGCAGCCCTTCTGGGACCGGAGGAAACGAGCAGTACTTC
many 13 . TRBJ2-4 TRBV20-1 CSALGLAKNIQYF TGCAGTGCCCTGGGACTAGCCAAAAACATTCAGTACTTC
many 15 TRBD2 TRBJ2-5 TRBV6-1 CASSELAGGPETQYF TGTGCCAGCAGTGAACTAGCGGGAGGGCCAGAGACCCAGTACTTC
. 15 . TRBJ2-1 TRBV24-1 CATSPVRGNNNEQFF TGTGCCACCAGCCCCGTCCGTGGGAATAACAATGAGCAGTTCTTC
. 15 . TRBJ2-4 TRBV10-1 CASSKMGASKNIQYF TGCGCCAGCAGTAAGATGGGCGCATCCAAAAACATTCAGTACTTC
many 11 . TRBJ2-2 TRBV9 CASGDTGELFF TGTGCCAGCGGGGACACCGGGGAGCTGTTTTTT
many 15 TRBD2 TRBJ2-3 TRBV6-2/TRBV6-3 CASRESGRYRDTQYF TGTGCCAGCAGAGAGAGCGGGAGGTACAGAGATACGCAGTATTTT
. 14 TRBD1 TRBJ1-1 TRBV6-1 CASWTGTMNTEAFF TGTGCCAGCTGGACAGGGACCATGAACACTGAAGCTTTCTTT
. 14 . TRBJ2-7 TRBV2 CASSAGVPPYEQYF TGTGCCAGCAGTGCGGGGGTCCCCCCCTACGAGCAGTACTTC
few 11 . TRBJ1-6 TRBV30 CAWSSGSPLHF TGTGCCTGGAGTTCTGGTTCACCCCTCCACTTT
. 14 . TRBJ2-4 TRBV11-2 CASSLEASWDIQYF TGTGCCAGCAGCTTAGAGGCCTCGTGGGACATTCAGTACTTC
few 13 . TRBJ2-7 TRBV19 CASSIEGYLEQYF TGTGCCAGTAGTATAGAAGGCTACCTCGAGCAGTACTTC
many 15 . TRBJ2-7 TRBV2 CASRDLVEGPYEQYF TGTGCCAGCAGGGATCTAGTGGAAGGGCCCTACGAGCAGTACTTC
few 9 . TRBJ1-1 TRBV28 CASGPEAFF TGTGCCAGCGGACCTGAAGCTTTCTTT
. 13 TRBD1 TRBJ2-3 TRBV20-1 CSAMTGITDTQYF TGCAGTGCTATGACAGGGATCACAGATACGCAGTATTTT
few 16 TRBD1 TRBJ2-2 TRBV7-9 CASSFPQDRGTRELFF TGTGCCAGCAGCTTCCCCCAAGACAGGGGTACCCGGGAGCTGTTTTTT
. 16 . TRBJ2-1 TRBV11-2 CASSLRGRTRWNEQFF TGTGCCAGCAGCCTCAGGGGCAGGACAAGGTGGAATGAGCAGTTCTTC
few 13 . TRBJ2-1 TRBV5-1 CASSLSLSNEQFF TGCGCCAGCAGCTTGTCCCTCAGCAATGAGCAGTTCTTC
few 13 . TRBJ2-7 TRBV9 CASSGSWGGEQYF TGTGCCAGCAGTGGTAGTTGGGGAGGCGAGCAGTACTTC
. 16 . TRBJ1-5 TRBV29-1 CSVEEPHRTGNQPQHF TGCAGCGTTGAAGAGCCCCACAGGACCGGCAATCAGCCCCAGCATTTT
many 12 . TRBJ2-7 TRBV27 CASSASYYEQYF TGTGCCAGCTCGGCCTCCTACTACGAGCAGTACTTC
few 15 TRBD2 TRBJ2-2 TRBV19 CATRKLAGETGELFF TGTGCCACGAGAAAACTAGCGGGCGAAACCGGGGAGCTGTTTTTT
many 12 . TRBJ2-1 TRBV7-9 CASRGRNNEQFF TGTGCCAGCCGAGGGAGAAACAATGAGCAGTTCTTC
. 15 . TRBJ2-1 TRBV7-9 CASSRTGSSDNEQFF TGTGCCAGCAGCCGAACTGGCTCTTCGGACAATGAGCAGTTCTTC
. 14 . TRBJ2-1 TRBV18 CASSPGRSGNEQFF TGTGCCAGCTCACCCGGAAGGTCCGGCAATGAGCAGTTCTTC
few 14 . TRBJ1-5 TRBV20-1 CSARDQRSNQPQHF TGCAGTGCTAGAGATCAGCGTAGCAATCAGCCCCAGCATTTT
few 13 . TRBJ1-1 TRBV5-4 CASSLNSNTEAFF TGTGCCAGCAGCTTGAATTCGAACACTGAAGCTTTCTTT
. 18 TRBD2 TRBJ2-2 TRBV7-6 CASSLVGGRVLNTGELFF TGTGCCAGCAGCTTAGTCGGCGGGAGGGTCTTGAACACCGGGGAGCTGTTTTTT
. 11 . TRBJ2-1 TRBV6-2/TRBV6-3 CASRDRDEQFF TGTGCCAGCAGAGATAGAGATGAGCAGTTCTTC
. 16 . TRBJ2-3 TRBV5-8 CASSWRDRETTDTQYF TGTGCCAGCAGCTGGCGGGACAGAGAGACTACAGATACGCAGTATTTT
many 12 . TRBJ2-3 TRBV20-1 CSARASPDTQYF TGCAGTGCTAGAGCATCCCCAGATACGCAGTATTTT
. 13 . TRBJ1-4 TRBV14 CASSPLGHEKLFF TGTGCCAGCAGCCCCCTGGGGCATGAAAAACTGTTTTTT
many 12 . TRBJ2-3 TRBV12-5 CASATRTDTQYF TGTGCTAGTGCCACCCGCACAGATACGCAGTATTTT
few 14 . TRBJ1-1 TRBV6-5 CASTGGGVNTEAFF TGTGCCAGCACGGGAGGGGGAGTAAACACTGAAGCTTTCTTT
. 13 . TRBJ2-5 TRBV10-1 CASSHGGRETQYF TGCGCCAGTTCCCATGGCGGCAGGGAGACCCAGTACTTC
. 12 . TRBJ1-2 TRBV27 CASSLFGGDYTF TGTGCCAGCAGTTTATTTGGGGGCGACTACACCTTC
. 15 TRBD1 TRBJ2-2 TRBV7-3 CASSFNRGNTGELFF TGTGCCAGCAGCTTTAACAGGGGGAACACCGGGGAGCTGTTTTTT
many 18 TRBD2 TRBJ2-3 TRBV7-8 CASSLGRTSGYSTDTQYF TGTGCCAGCAGCTTAGGACGGACTAGCGGTTATAGCACAGATACGCAGTATTTT